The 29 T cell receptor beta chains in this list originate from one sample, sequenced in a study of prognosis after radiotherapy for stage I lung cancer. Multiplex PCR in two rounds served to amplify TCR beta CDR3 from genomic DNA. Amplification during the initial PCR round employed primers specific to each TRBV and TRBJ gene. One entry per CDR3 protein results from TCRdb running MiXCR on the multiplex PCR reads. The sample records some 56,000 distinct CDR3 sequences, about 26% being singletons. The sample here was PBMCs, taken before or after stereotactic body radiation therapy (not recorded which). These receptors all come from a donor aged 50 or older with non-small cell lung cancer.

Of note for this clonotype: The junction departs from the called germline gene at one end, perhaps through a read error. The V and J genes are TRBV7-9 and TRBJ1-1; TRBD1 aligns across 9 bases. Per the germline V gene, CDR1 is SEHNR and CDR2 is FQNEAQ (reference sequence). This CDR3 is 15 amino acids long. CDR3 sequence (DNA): TGTGCCAGCAGCTTAGAGCGGGACAGGGACACAGAAGCTTTCTTT. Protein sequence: CASSLERDRDTEAFF.

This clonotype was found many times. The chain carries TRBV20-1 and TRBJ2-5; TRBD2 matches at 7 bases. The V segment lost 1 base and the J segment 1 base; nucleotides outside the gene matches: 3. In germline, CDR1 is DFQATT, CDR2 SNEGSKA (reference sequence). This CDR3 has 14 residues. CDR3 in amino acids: CSARALAVQETQYF. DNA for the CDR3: TGCAGTGCTAGAGCCCTAGCGGTCCAAGAGACCCAGTACTTC.

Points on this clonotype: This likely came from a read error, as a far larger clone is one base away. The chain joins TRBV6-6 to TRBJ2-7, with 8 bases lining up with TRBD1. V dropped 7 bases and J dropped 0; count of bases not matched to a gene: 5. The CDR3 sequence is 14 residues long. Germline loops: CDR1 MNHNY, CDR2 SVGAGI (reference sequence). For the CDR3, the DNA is TGTGCCAGCACCGCCGACAGGGGCTCCTACGAGCAGTACTTC. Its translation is CASTADRGSYEQYF.

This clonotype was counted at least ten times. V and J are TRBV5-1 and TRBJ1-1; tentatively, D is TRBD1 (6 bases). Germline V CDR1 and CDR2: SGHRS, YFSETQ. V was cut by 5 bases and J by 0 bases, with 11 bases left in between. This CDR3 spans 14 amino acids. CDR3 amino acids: CASSEQGLNTEAFF. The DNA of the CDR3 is TGCGCCAGCAGTGAACAGGGATTGAACACTGAAGCTTTCTTT.

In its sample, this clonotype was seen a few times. CDR3 nucleotide sequence: TGTGCCAGCAGCAAGGACACCGAGAACACTGAAGCTTTCTTT. Residues: CASSKDTENTEAFF. This chain links TRBV5-4 with TRBJ1-1; D possibly corresponds to TRBD1 (5 bases). This CDR3 contains 14 residues. From germline, CDR1 is SGHNT and CDR2 YYREEE (reference sequence). V shed 4 bases and J shed 1 base, with 11 bases lying between them.

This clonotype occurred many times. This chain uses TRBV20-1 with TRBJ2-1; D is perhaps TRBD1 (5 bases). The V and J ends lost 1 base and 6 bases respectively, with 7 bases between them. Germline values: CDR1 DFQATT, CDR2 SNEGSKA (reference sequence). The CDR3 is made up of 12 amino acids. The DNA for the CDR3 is TGCAGTGCTAGAGGAGACAGCAATGAGCAGTTCTTC. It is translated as CSARGDSNEQFF.

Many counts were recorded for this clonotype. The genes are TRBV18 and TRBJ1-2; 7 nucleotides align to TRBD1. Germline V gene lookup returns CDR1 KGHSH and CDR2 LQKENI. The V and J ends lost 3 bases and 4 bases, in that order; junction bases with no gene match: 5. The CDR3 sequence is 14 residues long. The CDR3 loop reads CASSPGDRIYGYTF. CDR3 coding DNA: TGTGCCAGCTCACCGGGGGACAGAATCTATGGCTACACCTTC.

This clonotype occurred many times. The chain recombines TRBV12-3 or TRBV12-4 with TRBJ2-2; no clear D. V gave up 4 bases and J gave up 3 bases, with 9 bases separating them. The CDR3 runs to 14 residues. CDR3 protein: CASSSGQDTGELFF. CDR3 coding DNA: TGTGCCAGCAGTTCGGGTCAGGACACCGGGGAGCTGTTTTTT.

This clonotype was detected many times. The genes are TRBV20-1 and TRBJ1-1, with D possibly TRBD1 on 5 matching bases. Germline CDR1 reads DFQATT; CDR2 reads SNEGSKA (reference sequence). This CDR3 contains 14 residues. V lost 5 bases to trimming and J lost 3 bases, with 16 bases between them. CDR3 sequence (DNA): TGCAGTGCTGGGGACCCGCGGGGGGACACTGAAGCTTTCTTT. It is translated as CSAGDPRGDTEAFF.

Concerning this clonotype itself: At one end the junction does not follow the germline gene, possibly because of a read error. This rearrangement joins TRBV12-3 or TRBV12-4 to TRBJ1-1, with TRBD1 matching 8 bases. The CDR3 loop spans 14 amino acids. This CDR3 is CASSRTGRSTEAFF. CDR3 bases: TGTGCCAGCAGTAGGACAGGGAGGTCCACTGAAGCCTTCTTT.

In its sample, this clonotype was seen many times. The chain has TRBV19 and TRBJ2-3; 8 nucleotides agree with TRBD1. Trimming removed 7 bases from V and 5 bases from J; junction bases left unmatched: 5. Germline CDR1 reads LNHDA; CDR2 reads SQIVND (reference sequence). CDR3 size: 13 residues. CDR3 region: CASNEQGGDTQYF. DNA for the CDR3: TGTGCCAGTAATGAACAGGGGGGAGATACGCAGTATTTT.

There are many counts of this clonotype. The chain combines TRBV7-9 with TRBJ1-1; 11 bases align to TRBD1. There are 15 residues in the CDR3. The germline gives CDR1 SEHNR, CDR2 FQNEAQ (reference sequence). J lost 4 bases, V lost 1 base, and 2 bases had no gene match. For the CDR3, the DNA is TGTGCCAGCAGCTTAGAAGGGACAGGGGGCACTGAAGCTTTCTTT. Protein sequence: CASSLEGTGGTEAFF.

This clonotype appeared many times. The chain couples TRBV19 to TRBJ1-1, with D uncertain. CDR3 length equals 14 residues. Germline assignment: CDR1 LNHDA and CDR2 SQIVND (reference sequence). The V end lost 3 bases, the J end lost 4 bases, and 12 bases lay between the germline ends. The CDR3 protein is CASSMVRTGTEAFF. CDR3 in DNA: TGTGCCAGTAGTATGGTCCGCACGGGCACTGAAGCTTTCTTT. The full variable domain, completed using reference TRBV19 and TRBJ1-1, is DGGITQSPKYLFRKEGQNVTLSCEQNLNHDAMYWYRQDPGQGLRLIYYSQIVNDFQKGDIAEGYSVSREKKESFPLTVTSAQKNPTAFYLCASSMVRTGTEAFFGQGTRLTVV.

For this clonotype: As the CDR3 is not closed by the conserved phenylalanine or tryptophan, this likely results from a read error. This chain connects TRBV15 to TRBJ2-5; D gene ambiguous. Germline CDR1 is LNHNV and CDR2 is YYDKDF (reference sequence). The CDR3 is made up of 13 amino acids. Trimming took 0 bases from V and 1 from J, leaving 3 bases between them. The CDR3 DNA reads TGTGCCACCAGCAGAGATGTCCAAGAGACCCAGTACGTT. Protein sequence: CATSRDVQETQYV.

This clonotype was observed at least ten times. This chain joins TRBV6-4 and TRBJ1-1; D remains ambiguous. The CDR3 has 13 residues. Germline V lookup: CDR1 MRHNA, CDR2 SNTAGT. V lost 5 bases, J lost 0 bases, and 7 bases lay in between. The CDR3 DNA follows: TGTGCCAGCAGTCTCCAGATGAACACTGAAGCTTTCTTT. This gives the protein CASSLQMNTEAFF.

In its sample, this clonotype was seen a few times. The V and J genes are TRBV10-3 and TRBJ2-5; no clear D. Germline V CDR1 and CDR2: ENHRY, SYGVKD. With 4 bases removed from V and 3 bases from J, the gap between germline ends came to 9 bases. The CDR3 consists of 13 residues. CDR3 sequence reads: CAISGTEKETQYF. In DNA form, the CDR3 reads TGTGCCATCAGTGGGACGGAGAAAGAGACCCAGTACTTC.

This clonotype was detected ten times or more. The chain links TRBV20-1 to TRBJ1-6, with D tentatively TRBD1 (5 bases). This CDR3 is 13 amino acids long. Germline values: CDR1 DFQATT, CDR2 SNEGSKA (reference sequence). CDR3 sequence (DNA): TGCAGCTCCGTCCAGGGACCTGGTTCACCCCTCCACTTT. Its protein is CSSVQGPGSPLHF.

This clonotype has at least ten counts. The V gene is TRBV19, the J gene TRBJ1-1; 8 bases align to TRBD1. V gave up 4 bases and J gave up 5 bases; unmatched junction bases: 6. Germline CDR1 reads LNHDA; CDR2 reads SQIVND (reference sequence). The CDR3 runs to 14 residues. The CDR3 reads CASSKGQGRTEAFF. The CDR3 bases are TGTGCCAGTAGTAAAGGACAGGGTAGGACTGAAGCTTTCTTT.

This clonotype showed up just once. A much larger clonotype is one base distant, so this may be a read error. DNA for the CDR3: TGTGCCAGCAGCCAAGGTGCCGGGGGCTCATTCTACGAGCAGAACTTC. Its translation: CASSQGAGGSFYEQNF. V and J are TRBV4-2 and TRBJ2-7; D is perhaps TRBD1 or TRBD2 (6 bases each). Germline CDR1 is LGHNA and CDR2 is YNFKEQ. There are 16 residues in the CDR3.

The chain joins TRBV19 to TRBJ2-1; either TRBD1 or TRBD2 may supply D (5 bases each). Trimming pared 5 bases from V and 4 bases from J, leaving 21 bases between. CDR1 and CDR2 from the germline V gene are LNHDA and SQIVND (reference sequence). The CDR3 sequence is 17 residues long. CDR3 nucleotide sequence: TGTGCCAGTAGTTCCCCCCCCGGGACGTATTCTTACAATGAGCAGTTCTTC. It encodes CASSSPPGTYSYNEQFF.

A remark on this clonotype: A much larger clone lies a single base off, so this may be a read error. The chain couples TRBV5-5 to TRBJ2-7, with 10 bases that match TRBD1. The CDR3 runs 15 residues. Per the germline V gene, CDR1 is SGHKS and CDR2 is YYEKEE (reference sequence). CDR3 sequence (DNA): TGTGCCAGCAGCTTGGAGGGACAGGGGACCTACGGGCAGTACTTC. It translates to CASSLEGQGTYGQYF.

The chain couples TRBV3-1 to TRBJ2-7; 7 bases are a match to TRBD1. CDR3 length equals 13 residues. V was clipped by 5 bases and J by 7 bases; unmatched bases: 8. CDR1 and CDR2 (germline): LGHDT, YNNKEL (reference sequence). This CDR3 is CASSTDRVQEQYF. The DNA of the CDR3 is TGTGCCAGCAGCACCGACAGGGTTCAAGAGCAGTACTTC.

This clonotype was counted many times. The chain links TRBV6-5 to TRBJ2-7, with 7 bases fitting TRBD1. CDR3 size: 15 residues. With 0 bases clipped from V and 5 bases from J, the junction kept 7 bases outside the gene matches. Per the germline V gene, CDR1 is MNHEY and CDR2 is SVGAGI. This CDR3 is CASSYSRVGGNEQYF. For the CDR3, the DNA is TGTGCCAGCAGTTACTCGAGAGTAGGGGGCAACGAGCAGTACTTC.

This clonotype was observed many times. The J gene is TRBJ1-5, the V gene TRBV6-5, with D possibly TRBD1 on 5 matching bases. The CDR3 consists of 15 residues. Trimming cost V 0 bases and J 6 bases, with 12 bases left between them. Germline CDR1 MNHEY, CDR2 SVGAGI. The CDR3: CASSYSGTSGQPQHF. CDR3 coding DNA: TGTGCCAGCAGTTACTCTGGGACTTCAGGTCAGCCCCAGCATTTT.

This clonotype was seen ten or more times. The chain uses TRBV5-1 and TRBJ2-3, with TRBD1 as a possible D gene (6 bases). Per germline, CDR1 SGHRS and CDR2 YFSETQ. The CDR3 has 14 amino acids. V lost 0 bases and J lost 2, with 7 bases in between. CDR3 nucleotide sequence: TGCGCCAGCAGCTTGGGACAGGACACAGATACGCAGTATTTT. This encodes CASSLGQDTDTQYF. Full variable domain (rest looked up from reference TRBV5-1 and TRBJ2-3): KAGVTQTPRYLIKTRGQQVTLSCSPISGHRSVSWYQQTPGQGLQFLFEYFSETQRNKGNFPGRFSGRQFSNSRSEMNVSTLELGDSALYLCASSLGQDTDTQYFGPGTRLTVL.

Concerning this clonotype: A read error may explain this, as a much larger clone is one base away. As DNA, the CDR3 is TGTGCCAGCAGACAGGGACAGTATGATATTCAGTACTTC. This codes for CASRQGQYDIQYF. The V gene is TRBV6-1, the J gene TRBJ2-4, with 7 bases lining up with TRBD1. V lost 6 bases and J lost 10; bases outside the gene matches: 9. CDR3 size: 13 residues. Germline CDR1 reads MNHNS; CDR2 reads SASEGT.

CDR3 in amino acids: CSARSGHYNSPLHF. DNA for the CDR3: TGCAGTGCCCGAAGTGGACATTATAATTCACCCCTCCACTTT. The chain is built from TRBV20-1 and TRBJ1-6; the D gene is possibly TRBD1 (5 bases). V was trimmed by 6 bases and J by 4 bases, leaving 13 bases between them. This CDR3 comprises 14 residues. In germline, CDR1 is DFQATT, CDR2 SNEGSKA (reference sequence).

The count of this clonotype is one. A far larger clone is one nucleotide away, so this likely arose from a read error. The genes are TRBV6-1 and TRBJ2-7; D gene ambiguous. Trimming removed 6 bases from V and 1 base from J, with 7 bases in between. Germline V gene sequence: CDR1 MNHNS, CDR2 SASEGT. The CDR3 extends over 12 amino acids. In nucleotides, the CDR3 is TGTGCCAGCAGCTTAGAATCCTACGAGCAGTACTTC. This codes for CASSLESYEQYF.

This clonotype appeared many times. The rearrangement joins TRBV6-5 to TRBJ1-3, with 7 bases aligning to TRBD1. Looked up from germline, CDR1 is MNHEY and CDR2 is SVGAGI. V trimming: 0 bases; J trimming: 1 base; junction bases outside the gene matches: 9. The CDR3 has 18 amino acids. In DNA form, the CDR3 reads TGTGCCAGCAGTTACTCGACGGCAGGGGGGTTTTCTGGAAACACCATATATTTT. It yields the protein CASSYSTAGGFSGNTIYF.